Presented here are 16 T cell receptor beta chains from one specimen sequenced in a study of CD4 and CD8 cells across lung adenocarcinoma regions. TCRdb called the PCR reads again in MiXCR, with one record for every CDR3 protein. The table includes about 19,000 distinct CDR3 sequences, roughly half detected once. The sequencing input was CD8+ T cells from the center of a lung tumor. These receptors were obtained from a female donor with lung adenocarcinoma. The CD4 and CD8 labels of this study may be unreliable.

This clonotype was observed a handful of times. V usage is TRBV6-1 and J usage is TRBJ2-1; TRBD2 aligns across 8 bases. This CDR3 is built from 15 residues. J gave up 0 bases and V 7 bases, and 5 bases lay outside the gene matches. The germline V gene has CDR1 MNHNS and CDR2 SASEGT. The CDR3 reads CASTTAGVSYNEQFF. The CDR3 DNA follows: TGTGCCAGCACCACAGCGGGAGTCTCCTACAATGAGCAGTTCTTC.

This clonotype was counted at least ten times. The CDR3 sequence: CASSYTDLAGDFTQYF. In DNA form, the CDR3 reads TGTGCCAGCAGCTACACCGACTTGGCGGGAGACTTTACGCAGTATTTT. J is TRBJ2-3 and V is TRBV7-8, with 7 bases identical to TRBD2. Looked up from germline, CDR1 is SGHVS and CDR2 is FQNEAQ. The CDR3 loop spans 16 amino acids. V dropped 4 bases and J dropped 8; count of bases not matched to a gene: 15.

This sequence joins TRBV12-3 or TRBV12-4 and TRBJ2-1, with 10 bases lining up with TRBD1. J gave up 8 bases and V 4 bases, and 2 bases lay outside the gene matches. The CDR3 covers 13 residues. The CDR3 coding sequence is TGTGCCAGCAGTTGGGGGACAGGGGATGAGCAGTTCTTC. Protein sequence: CASSWGTGDEQFF.

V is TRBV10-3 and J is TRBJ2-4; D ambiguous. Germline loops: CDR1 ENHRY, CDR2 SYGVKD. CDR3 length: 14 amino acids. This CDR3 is CAAKGPGEEDTQYF. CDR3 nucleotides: TGTGCGGCCAAGGGCCCCGGTGAGGAAGACACCCAGTACTTC.

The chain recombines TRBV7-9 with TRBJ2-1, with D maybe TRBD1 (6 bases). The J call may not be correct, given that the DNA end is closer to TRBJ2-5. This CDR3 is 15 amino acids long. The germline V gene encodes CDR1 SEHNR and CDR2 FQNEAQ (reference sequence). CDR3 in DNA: TGTGCCAGCAGCCGGACGAACAGGGCCCCAGAGACCCAGTACTTC. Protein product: CASSRTNRAPETQYF.

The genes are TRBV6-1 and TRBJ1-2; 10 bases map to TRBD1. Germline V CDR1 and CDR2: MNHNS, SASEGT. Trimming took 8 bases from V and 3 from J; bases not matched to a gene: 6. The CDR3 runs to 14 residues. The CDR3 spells CASSLGTGDYGYTF. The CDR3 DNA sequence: TGTGCCAGCTCCCTCGGGACAGGGGACTATGGCTACACCTTC.

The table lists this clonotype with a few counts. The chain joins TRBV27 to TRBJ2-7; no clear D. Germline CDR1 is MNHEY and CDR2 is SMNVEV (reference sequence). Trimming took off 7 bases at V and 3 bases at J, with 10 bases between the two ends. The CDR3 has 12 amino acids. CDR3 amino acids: CASNPLGYEQYF. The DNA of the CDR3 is TGTGCCAGCAATCCGTTGGGCTACGAGCAGTACTTC.

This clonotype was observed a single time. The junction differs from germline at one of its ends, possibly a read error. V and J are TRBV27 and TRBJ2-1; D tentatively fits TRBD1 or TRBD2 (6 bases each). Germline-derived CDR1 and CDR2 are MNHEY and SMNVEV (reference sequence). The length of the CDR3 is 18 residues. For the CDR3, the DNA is TGTGCCAGCAGTTTAGCGCAGGGCCAAGGCTCGGGGGCCTACGTCCTGTACTTC. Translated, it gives CASSLAQGQGSGAYVLYF.

In nucleotides, the CDR3 is TGTGCCAGAAGCTTGAAAGCCCGGGACAGAAATTCACCCCTCCACTTT. Its protein product is CARSLKARDRNSPLHF. The chain couples TRBV5-3 to TRBJ1-6, with 7 positions matching TRBD1. TRBV5-3 is an ORF, with its function uncertain. The CDR3 consists of 16 residues. The V and J ends lost 1 base and 7 bases, in that order; junction bases with no gene match: 8.

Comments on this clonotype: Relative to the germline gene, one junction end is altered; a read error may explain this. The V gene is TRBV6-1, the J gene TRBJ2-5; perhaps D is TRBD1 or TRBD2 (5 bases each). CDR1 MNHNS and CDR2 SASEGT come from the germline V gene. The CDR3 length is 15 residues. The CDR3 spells CACREWAGDTETQYF. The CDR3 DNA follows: TGTGCCTGCAGGGAATGGGCGGGTGACACAGAGACGCAGTACTTC.

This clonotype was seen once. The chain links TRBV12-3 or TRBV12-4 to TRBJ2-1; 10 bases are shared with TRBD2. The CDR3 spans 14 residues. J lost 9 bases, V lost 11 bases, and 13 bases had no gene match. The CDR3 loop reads CACRLGLARGEQFF. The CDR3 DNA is TGTGCCTGCCGCCTGGGACTAGCGAGGGGTGAGCAGTTCTTC.

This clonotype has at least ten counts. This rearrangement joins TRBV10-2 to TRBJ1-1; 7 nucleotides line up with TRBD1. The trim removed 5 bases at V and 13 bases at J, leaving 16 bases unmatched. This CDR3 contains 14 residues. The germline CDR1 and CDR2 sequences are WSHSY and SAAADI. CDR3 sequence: CASSLRLRGSESFF. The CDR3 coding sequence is TGCGCCAGCAGTCTCCGCCTCAGGGGGTCCGAGAGTTTCTTT.

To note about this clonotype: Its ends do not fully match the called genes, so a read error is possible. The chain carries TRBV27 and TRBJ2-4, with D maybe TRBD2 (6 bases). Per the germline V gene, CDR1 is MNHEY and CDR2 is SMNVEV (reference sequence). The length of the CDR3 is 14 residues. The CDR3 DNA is TGTGGCAGCGCGGGGCTGTGGGCCAAAAATACGCAGTACTTC. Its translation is CGSAGLWAKNTQYF.

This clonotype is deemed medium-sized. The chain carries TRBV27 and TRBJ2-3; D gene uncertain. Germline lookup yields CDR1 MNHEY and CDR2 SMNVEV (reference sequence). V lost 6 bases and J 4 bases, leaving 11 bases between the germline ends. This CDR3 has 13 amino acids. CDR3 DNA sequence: TGTGCCAGCAGCCTACTTGACGCAGATACGCAGTATTTT. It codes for CASSLLDADTQYF.

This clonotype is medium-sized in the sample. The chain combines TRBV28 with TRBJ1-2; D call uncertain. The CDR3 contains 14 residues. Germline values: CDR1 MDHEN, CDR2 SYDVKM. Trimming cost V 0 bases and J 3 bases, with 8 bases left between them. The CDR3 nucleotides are TGTGCCAGCAGTTTATGGGACCGCTACTATGGCTACACCTTC. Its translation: CASSLWDRYYGYTF.

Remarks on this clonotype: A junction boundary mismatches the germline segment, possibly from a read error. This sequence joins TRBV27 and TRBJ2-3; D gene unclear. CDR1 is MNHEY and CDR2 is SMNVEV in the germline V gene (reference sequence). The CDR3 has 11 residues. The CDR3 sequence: CAGGPQETQYF. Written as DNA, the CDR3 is TGTGCGGGCGGTCCCCAAGAGACGCAGTATTTC.